Presented here are 22 T cell receptor beta chains from one specimen sequenced in a study of cytomegalovirus exposure and HLA in healthy donors. The PCR contained 60 Vbeta and 13 Jbeta primers. Method: immunoSEQ multiplex PCR; TCRdb's copy keeps in-frame clones and lacks some. The repertoire holds about 180,000 clones, with approximately 83% as singletons. The sample was PBMCs. Receptor source: a boy younger than 10 in good health and CMV-seronegative.

This clone came up a few times. The rearrangement links TRBV25-1 to TRBJ2-7, with unresolved D. Trimming cost V 4 bases and J 2 bases, with 6 bases left between them. Per germline, CDR1 MGHDK and CDR2 SYGVNS. This CDR3 has 12 amino acids. This CDR3 reads CASSGLTYEQYF. CDR3 sequence (DNA): TGTGCCAGCAGTGGACTTACCTACGAGCAGTACTTC.

The CDR3 DNA reads TGTGCCAGCAGTGATCCAGCGGGGGGTTTGAATGAGCAGTTCTTC. Protein: CASSDPAGGLNEQFF. V gene TRBV2 combines with J gene TRBJ2-1; TRBD2 agrees at 9 bases. With 3 bases clipped from V and 7 bases from J, the junction kept 7 bases outside the gene matches. The V gene's germline CDR1 is SNHLY and CDR2 FYNNEI. This CDR3 comprises 15 residues.

The gene calls are TRBV18 and TRBJ1-5; no definite D call. This CDR3 is 14 amino acids long. V shed 3 bases and J shed 4 bases, with 10 bases lying between them. The V gene's germline CDR1 is KGHSH and CDR2 LQKENI. The CDR3: CASSPAPGNQPQHF. CDR3 in DNA: TGTGCCAGCTCACCCGCCCCGGGGAATCAGCCCCAGCATTTT.

This chain joins TRBV4-3 and TRBJ2-3; maybe TRBD2 (5 bases). The CDR3 length is 21 residues. The germline V and J ends were trimmed by 4 bases and 1 base, with 30 bases remaining between them. Looked up from germline, CDR1 is LGHNA and CDR2 is YSLEER. CDR3 DNA: TGCGCCAGCAGCCCAGGAAGGGCTAGCCAAACCCCCGCCCCTGGCACAGATACGCAGTATTTT. Amino acids: CASSPGRASQTPAPGTDTQYF.

V gene TRBV6-6 combines with J gene TRBJ2-7; D may be TRBD2 (5 bases). Germline V gives CDR1 MNHNY, CDR2 SVGAGI (reference sequence). Trimming stripped 6 bases from V and 9 bases from J, with 18 bases between. CDR3 length: 13 residues. For the CDR3, the DNA is TGTGCCAGCAGCCTACTTCGAGAGGGCAGGCAGTACGTC. This gives the protein CASSLLREGRQYV.

The genes are TRBV5-6 and TRBJ2-2; D uncertain. CDR1 is SGHDT and CDR2 is YYEEEE in the germline V gene. This CDR3 spans 14 amino acids. Trimming took off 3 bases at V and 8 bases at J, with 14 bases between the two ends. For the CDR3, the DNA is TGTGCCAGCAGCTACCGACTGGATACGGGGGAGCTGTTTTTT. Encoded protein: CASSYRLDTGELFF.

The chain carries TRBV2 and TRBJ2-2; TRBD2 agrees at 8 bases. The CDR3 sequence is 17 residues long. Germline lookup yields CDR1 SNHLY and CDR2 FYNNEI. Trimming at V came to 5 bases and at J to 4 bases, leaving 12 bases not matched to a gene. The DNA for the CDR3 is TGTGCCAGCAGTATCGCCGCGGGACTAGTCTCCACCGGGGAGCTGTTTTTT. This translates into CASSIAAGLVSTGELFF. The variable domain in full, completed from reference TRBV2 and TRBJ2-2, reads EPEVTQTPSHQVTQMGQEVILRCVPISNHLYFYWYRQILGQKVEFLVSFYNNEISEKSEIFDDQFSVERPDGSNFTLKIRSTKLEDSAMYFCASSIAAGLVSTGELFFGEGSRLTVL.

This chain links TRBV6-6 with TRBJ1-3, with 8 bases aligning to TRBD1. The CDR3 extends over 14 amino acids. V shed 4 bases and J 8 bases; nucleotides not matched to a gene: 7. CDR1 is MNHNY, CDR2 SVGAGI, per germline (reference sequence). CDR3 in DNA: TGTGCCAGCAGTTCTGGCAGGGGGCTAGACACCATATATTTT. This sequence encodes CASSSGRGLDTIYF.

The chain's CDR3 is CASSQDWGTPLSTDTQYF. The DNA for the CDR3 is TGCGCCAGCAGCCAAGATTGGGGGACACCACTGAGCACAGATACGCAGTATTTT. The chain is built from TRBV4-1 and TRBJ2-3; D possibly corresponds to TRBD1 (6 bases). This CDR3 has 18 residues. The V and J ends lost 0 bases and 0 bases respectively, with 16 bases between them. Per the germline V gene, CDR1 is MGHRA and CDR2 is YSYEKL.

The genes are TRBV7-9 and TRBJ1-2, with no clear D. The ends were cut back, 5 bases at V and 7 bases at J, with 23 bases in the middle. CDR1 and CDR2 from the germline V gene are SEHNR and FQNEAQ (reference sequence). CDR3 length: 16 residues. Written as DNA, the CDR3 is TGTGCCAGCAGCCCACAAGCGGTGCAGGTTCTCGGTGGCTACACCTTC. It encodes CASSPQAVQVLGGYTF.

The gene calls are TRBV7-8 and TRBJ2-5; TRBD2 matches 11 bases. Germline CDR1 reads SGHVS; CDR2 reads FQNEAQ. V shed 4 bases, J shed 5 bases, and the junction held 9 bases outside the gene matches. The CDR3 runs 16 residues. The CDR3 sequence: CASSWLAGGRGETQYF. CDR3 nucleotide sequence: TGTGCCAGCAGCTGGCTAGCGGGGGGCCGGGGGGAGACCCAGTACTTC. Based on the CDR3 plus reference TRBV7-8 and TRBJ2-5, the full variable domain is GAGVSQSPRYKVAKRGQDVALRCDPISGHVSLFWYQQALGQGPEFLTYFQNEAQLDKSGLPSDRFFAERPEGSVSTLKIQRTQQEDSAVYLCASSWLAGGRGETQYFGPGTRLLVL.

The rearrangement joins TRBV19 to TRBJ2-7, with TRBD1 matching over 7 bases. CDR3 size: 13 residues. Per germline, CDR1 LNHDA and CDR2 SQIVND (reference sequence). J gave up 2 bases and V 8 bases, and 6 bases lay outside the gene matches. Here the CDR3 reads CASAGTGAYEQYF. CDR3 nucleotides: TGTGCCAGTGCCGGCACAGGGGCCTACGAGCAGTACTTC.

The rearrangement joins TRBV4-3 to TRBJ1-2; perhaps TRBD1 as D (6 bases). In germline, CDR1 is LGHNA, CDR2 YSLEER. CDR3 length: 17 residues. Trimming took 0 bases from V and 8 from J, leaving 22 bases between them. CDR3 DNA sequence: TGCGCCAGCAGCCAAGATAGAGGCCCGGCAGGGGTTCGGGGCTACACCTTC. This sequence encodes CASSQDRGPAGVRGYTF.

The chain employs TRBV5-1 and TRBJ2-1, with D possibly matching TRBD2 (6 bases). Trimming took 4 bases from V and 9 from J, leaving 8 bases between them. CDR1 and CDR2 (germline): SGHRS, YFSETQ. The CDR3 loop spans 11 amino acids. The CDR3 region is CASSPGVEQFF. The CDR3, as DNA: TGCGCCAGCAGCCCGGGAGTTGAGCAGTTCTTC.

CDR3 residues: CASSSTGLGTDTQYF. In DNA form, the CDR3 reads TGTGCCAGCAGCTCTACAGGGTTGGGAACAGATACGCAGTATTTT. The gene calls are TRBV11-2 and TRBJ2-3; a weak D match, TRBD1 (6 bases). V gave up 4 bases and J gave up 3 bases, with 14 bases separating them. Germline V CDR1 and CDR2: SGHAT, FQNNGV. This CDR3 is 15 amino acids long.

The chain has TRBV19 and TRBJ2-3, with a tentative D call TRBD2 (5 bases). This CDR3 is 17 amino acids long. Trimming left V 5 bases short and J 3 bases short, with 21 bases between. CDR1 and CDR2 from the germline V gene are LNHDA and SQIVND (reference sequence). The chain's CDR3 is CASSGFLAPAMTDTQYF. CDR3 bases: TGTGCCAGTAGTGGGTTCTTAGCGCCGGCAATGACAGATACGCAGTATTTT.

The V gene is TRBV5-1, the J gene TRBJ2-3; possibly TRBD1 for D (6 bases). CDR1 is SGHRS and CDR2 is YFSETQ in the germline V gene. This CDR3 has 16 amino acids. Trimming took 0 bases from V and 5 from J, leaving 16 bases between them. The CDR3 loop is CASSLAGAGVGDTQYF. DNA for the CDR3: TGCGCCAGCAGCTTGGCAGGGGCAGGGGTAGGAGATACGCAGTATTTT. Combining the CDR3 with reference TRBV5-1 and TRBJ2-3 gives the whole variable domain KAGVTQTPRYLIKTRGQQVTLSCSPISGHRSVSWYQQTPGQGLQFLFEYFSETQRNKGNFPGRFSGRQFSNSRSEMNVSTLELGDSALYLCASSLAGAGVGDTQYFGPGTRLTVL.

The chain carries TRBV5-1 and TRBJ1-3; D gene ambiguous. V lost 0 bases to trimming and J lost 4 bases, with 11 bases between them. Germline loops: CDR1 SGHRS, CDR2 YFSETQ. The CDR3 totals 15 residues. As DNA, the CDR3 is TGCGCCAGCAGCTTGGTCGGGGAACAAGGAAACACCATATATTTT. Translation: CASSLVGEQGNTIYF.

The chain joins TRBV6-6 to TRBJ2-5; D gene uncertain. From germline, CDR1 is MNHNY and CDR2 SVGAGI (reference sequence). V shed 0 bases and J shed 1 base, with 9 bases lying between them. CDR3 size: 15 residues. In DNA form, the CDR3 reads TGTGCCAGCAGTTACTCGATCGGTATCCAAGAGACCCAGTACTTC. Protein: CASSYSIGIQETQYF.

CDR3 region: CASSTGDYGYTF. CDR3 bases: TGTGCCAGCTCTACAGGGGACTATGGCTACACCTTC. The chain links TRBV6-5 to TRBJ1-2, with 7 bases matching TRBD1. The CDR3 is 12 residues long. Unmatched junction bases numbered 3, after V lost 8 bases and J lost 3 bases. CDR1 and CDR2 from the germline V gene are MNHEY and SVGAGI.

The chain employs TRBV6-1 and TRBJ1-5; 7 bases align to TRBD1. CDR3 size: 14 residues. V shed 3 bases and J 2 bases; nucleotides not matched to a gene: 1. Germline V gene sequence: CDR1 MNHNS, CDR2 SASEGT. The CDR3 DNA sequence: TGTGCCAGCAGTGACGGACAGGGCAATCAGCCCCAGCATTTT. Its protein is CASSDGQGNQPQHF.

This clone was observed once. The chain couples TRBV28 to TRBJ2-7; 13 positions agree with TRBD2. Per the germline V gene, CDR1 is MDHEN and CDR2 is SYDVKM. CDR3 length: 16 amino acids. Trimming cost V 5 bases and J 5 bases; bases outside gene matches: 9. The CDR3 nucleotides read TGTGCCAGCAGTCTCGGGACTAGCGGGATAAGGGACGAGCAGTACTTC. Translating it yields CASSLGTSGIRDEQYF.